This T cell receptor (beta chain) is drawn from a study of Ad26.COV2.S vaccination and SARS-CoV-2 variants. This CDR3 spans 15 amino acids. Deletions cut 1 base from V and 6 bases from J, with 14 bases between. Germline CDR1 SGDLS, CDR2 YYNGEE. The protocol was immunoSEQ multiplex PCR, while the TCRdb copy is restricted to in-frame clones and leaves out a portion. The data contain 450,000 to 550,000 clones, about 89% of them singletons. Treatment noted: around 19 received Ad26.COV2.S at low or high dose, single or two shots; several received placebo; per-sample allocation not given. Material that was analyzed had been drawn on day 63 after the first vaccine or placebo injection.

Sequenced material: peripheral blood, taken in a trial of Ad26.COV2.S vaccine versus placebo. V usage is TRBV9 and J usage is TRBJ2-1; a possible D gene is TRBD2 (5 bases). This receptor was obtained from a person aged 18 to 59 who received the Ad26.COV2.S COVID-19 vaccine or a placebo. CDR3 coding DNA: TGTGCCAGCAGCGTATTCGGCGGGTCCCCCAATGAGCAGTTCTTC. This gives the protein CASSVFGGSPNEQFF.